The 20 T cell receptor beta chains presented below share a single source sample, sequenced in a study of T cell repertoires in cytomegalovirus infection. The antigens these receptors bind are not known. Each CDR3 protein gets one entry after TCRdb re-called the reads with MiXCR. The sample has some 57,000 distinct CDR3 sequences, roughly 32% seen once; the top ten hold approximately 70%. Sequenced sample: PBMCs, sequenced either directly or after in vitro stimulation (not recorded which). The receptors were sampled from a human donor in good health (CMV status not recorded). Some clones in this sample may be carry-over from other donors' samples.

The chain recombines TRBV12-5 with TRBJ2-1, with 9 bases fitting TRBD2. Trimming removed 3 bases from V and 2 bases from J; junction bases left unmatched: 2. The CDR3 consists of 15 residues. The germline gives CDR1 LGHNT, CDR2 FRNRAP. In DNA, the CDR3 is TGTGCTAGTGGTTTTCTAGCGGGAACCTACAATGAGCAGTTCTTC. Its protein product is CASGFLAGTYNEQFF.

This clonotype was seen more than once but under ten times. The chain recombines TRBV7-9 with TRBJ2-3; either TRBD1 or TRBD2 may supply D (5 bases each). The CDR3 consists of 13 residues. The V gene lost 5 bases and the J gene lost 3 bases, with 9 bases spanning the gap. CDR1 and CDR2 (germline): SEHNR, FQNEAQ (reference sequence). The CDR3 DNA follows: TGTGCCAGCAGCCGGGACGAAACAGATACGCAGTATTTT. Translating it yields CASSRDETDTQYF.

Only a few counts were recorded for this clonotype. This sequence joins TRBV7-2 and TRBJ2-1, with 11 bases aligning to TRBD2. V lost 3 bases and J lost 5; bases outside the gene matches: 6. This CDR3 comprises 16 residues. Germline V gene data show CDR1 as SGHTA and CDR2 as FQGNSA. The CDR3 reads CASSFSGGAVNNEQFF. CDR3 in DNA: TGTGCCAGCAGCTTTAGCGGGGGGGCCGTTAACAATGAGCAGTTCTTC.

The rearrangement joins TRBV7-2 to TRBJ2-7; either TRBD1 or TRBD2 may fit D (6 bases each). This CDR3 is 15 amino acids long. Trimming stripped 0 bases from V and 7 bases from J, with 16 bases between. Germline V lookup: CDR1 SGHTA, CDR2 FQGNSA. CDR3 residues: CASSLAITGAREQYF. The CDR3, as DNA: TGTGCCAGCAGCTTAGCGATCACGGGGGCTAGGGAGCAGTACTTC.

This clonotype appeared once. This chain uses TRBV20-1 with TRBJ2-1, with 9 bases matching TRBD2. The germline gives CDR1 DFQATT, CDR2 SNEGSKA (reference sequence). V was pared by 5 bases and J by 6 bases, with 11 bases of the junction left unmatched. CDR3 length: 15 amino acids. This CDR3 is CSAGVSGSEFNEQFF. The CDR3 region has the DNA TGCAGTGCTGGAGTTAGCGGGAGTGAGTTCAATGAGCAGTTCTTC.

For the CDR3, the DNA is TGTGCCAGCAGCCGTGGACGGGTTGGGTCAGCCCAGCATTTT. Translating it yields CASSRGRVGSAQHF. The chain has TRBV7-4 and TRBJ1-5; D not certain. The germline V gene has CDR1 SGHVT and CDR2 SQSDAQ. V was pared by 5 bases and J by 11 bases, with 19 bases between. The CDR3 extends over 14 amino acids.

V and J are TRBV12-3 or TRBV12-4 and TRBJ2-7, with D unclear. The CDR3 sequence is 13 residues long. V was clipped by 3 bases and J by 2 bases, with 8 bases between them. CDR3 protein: CASSFSQPYEQYF. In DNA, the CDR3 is TGTGCCAGCAGTTTTTCACAGCCCTACGAGCAGTACTTC.

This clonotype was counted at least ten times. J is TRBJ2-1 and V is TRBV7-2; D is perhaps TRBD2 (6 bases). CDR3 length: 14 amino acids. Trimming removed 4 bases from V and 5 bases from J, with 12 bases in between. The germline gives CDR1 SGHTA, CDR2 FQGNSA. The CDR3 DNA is TGTGCCAGCAGCTCCAGCGGGCCTCACAATGAGCAGTTCTTC. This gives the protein CASSSSGPHNEQFF.

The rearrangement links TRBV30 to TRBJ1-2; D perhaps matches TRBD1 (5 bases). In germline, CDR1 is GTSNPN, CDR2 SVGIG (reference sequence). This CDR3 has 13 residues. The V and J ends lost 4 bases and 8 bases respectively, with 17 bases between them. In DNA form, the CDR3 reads TGTGCCTGGACGGGACTTCTACGAGGAGGCTACACCTTC. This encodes CAWTGLLRGGYTF.

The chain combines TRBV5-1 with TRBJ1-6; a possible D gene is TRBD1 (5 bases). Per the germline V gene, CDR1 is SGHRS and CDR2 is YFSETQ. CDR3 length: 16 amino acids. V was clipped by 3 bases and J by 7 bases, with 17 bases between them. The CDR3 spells CASSSSPGTSNSPLHF. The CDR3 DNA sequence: TGCGCCAGCAGCTCCTCCCCCGGGACCAGCAATTCACCCCTCCACTTT. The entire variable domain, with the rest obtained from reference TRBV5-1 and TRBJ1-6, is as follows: KAGVTQTPRYLIKTRGQQVTLSCSPISGHRSVSWYQQTPGQGLQFLFEYFSETQRNKGNFPGRFSGRQFSNSRSEMNVSTLELGDSALYLCASSSSPGTSNSPLHFGNGTRLTVT.

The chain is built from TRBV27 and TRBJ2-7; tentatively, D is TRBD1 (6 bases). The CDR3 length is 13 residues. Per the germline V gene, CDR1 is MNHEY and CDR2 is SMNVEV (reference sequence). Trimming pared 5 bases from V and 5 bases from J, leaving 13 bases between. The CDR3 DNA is TGTGCCAGCAGTCCTTGGGGGCAGAACGAGCAGTACTTC. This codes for CASSPWGQNEQYF.

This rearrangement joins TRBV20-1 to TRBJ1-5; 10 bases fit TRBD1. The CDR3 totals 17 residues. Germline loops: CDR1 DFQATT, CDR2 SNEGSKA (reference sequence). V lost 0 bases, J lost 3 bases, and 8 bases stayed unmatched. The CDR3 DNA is TGCAGTGCTAGAGATGGCTGGACAGGGGGGATCAATCAGCCCCAGCATTTT. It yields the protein CSARDGWTGGINQPQHF.

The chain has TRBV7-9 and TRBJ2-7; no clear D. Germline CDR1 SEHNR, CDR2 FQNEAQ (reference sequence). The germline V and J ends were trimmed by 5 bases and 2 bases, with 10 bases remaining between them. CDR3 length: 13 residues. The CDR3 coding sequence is TGTGCCAGCAGCCCCCCCGCAGCCTACGAGCAGTACTTC. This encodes CASSPPAAYEQYF.

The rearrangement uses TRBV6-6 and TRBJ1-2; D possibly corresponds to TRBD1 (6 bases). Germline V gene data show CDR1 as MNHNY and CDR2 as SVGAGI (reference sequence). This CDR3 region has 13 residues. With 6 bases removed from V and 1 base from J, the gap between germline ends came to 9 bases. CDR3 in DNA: TGTGCCAGCAGCGACAGGCGTAACTATGGCTACACCTTC. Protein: CASSDRRNYGYTF.

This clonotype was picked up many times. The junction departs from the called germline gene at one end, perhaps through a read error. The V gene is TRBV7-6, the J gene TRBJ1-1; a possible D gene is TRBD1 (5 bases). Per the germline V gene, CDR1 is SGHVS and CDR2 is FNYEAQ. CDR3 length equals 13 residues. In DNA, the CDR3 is TGTGCCAGCAGCGGAGATGACCCGACGGGACTCTCCTTT. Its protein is CASSGDDPTGLSF.

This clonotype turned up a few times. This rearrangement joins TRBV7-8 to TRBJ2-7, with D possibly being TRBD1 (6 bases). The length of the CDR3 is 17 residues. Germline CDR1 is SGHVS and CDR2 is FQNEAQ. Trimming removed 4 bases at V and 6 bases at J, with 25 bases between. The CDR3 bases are TGTGCCAGCAGCTATACGTACGCACGGGACACCTACGGCGAGCAGTACTTC. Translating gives CASSYTYARDTYGEQYF.

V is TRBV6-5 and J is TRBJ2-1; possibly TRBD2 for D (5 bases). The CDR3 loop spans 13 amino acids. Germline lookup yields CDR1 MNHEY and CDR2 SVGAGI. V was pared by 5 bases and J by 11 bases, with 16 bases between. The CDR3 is CASSKPGNDKQFF. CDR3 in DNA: TGTGCCAGCAGTAAGCCCGGGAACGATAAGCAGTTCTTC.

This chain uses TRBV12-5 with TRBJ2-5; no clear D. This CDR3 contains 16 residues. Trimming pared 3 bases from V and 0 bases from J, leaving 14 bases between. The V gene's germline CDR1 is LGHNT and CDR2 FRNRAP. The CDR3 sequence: CASGFGSARNQETQYF. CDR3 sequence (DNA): TGTGCTAGTGGTTTTGGCTCTGCGCGGAACCAAGAGACCCAGTACTTC. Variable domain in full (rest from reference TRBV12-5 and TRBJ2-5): DARVTQTPRHKVTEMGQEVTMRCQPILGHNTVFWYRQTMMQGLELLAYFRNRAPLDDSGMPKDRFSAEMPDATLATLKIQPSEPRDSAVYFCASGFGSARNQETQYFGPGTRLLVL.

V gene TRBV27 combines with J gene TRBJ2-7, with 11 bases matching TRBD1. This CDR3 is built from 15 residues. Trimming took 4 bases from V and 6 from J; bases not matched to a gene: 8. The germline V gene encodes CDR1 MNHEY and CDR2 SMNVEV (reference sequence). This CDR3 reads CASSSGTGGLFEQYF. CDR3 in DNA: TGTGCCAGCAGTTCCGGGACAGGGGGGCTCTTCGAGCAGTACTTC.

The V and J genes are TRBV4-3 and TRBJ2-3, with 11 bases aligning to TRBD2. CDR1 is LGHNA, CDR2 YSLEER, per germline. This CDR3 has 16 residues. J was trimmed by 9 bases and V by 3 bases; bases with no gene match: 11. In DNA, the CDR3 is TGCGCCAGCAGCCAGGGGCTAGCGGGAGGTCTTGGAACGCAGTATTTT. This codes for CASSQGLAGGLGTQYF.